This T cell receptor (beta chain) comes out of a study of cytomegalovirus exposure and HLA in healthy donors. Background on the study: A preliminary data release comprised about 85 million unique TCRs obtained from HLA-typed donors.

Notes on the study in general: A link between a missense DCLRE1C variant and TCR beta V- and J-gene trimming emerged from a later analysis. Per a prior analysis, the majority of TCR beta V segments were productive roughly 87% or roughly 30% of the time. Most TCR sequences were seen very rarely across donors, but some public TCRs occurred in many.

The germline CDR1 and CDR2 sequences are SEHNR and FQNEAQ (reference sequence). Trimming cost V 5 bases and J 3 bases, with 14 bases left between them. The CDR3 totals 14 residues. The PCR had 60 Vbeta and 13 Jbeta primers. Profiled with immunoSEQ multiplex PCR; TCRdb holds only in-frame clones, not every one. The data contain some 130,000 clones, approximately 80% of them seen just once; the ten biggest clones take up 0.95% to 1.1%. A note on this clone: The antigen is undetermined.

The TCR sequence derives from a human donor in good health. The sequenced material came from PBMCs. V and J are TRBV7-9 and TRBJ2-7, with D possibly matching TRBD2 (5 bases). The DNA for the CDR3 is TGTGCCAGCAGCCCCTTACCTAGCAGCTACGAGCAGTACTTC. Translated: CASSPLPSSYEQYF.